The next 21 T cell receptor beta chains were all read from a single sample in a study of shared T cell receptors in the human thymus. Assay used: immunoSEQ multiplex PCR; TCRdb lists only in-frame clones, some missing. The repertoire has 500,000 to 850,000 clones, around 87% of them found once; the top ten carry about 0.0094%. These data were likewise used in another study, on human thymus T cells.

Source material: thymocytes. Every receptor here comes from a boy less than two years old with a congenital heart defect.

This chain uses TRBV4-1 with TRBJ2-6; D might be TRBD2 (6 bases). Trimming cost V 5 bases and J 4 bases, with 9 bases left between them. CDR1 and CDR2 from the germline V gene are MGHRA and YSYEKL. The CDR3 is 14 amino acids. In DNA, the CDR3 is TGCGCCAGCAGCGGGGGGTACGGGGCCAACGTCCTGACTTTC. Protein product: CASSGGYGANVLTF.

The CDR3 loop reads CASSTSGGSDEQYF. The CDR3 nucleotides read TGTGCCAGCAGCACTAGCGGGGGTTCCGACGAGCAGTACTTC. The chain joins TRBV25-1 to TRBJ2-7, with 11 bases identical to TRBD2. CDR3 size: 14 residues. The germline CDR1 and CDR2 sequences are MGHDK and SYGVNS. The V gene end was trimmed by 6 bases and the J gene end by 5 bases; junction bases not matched to a gene: 6.

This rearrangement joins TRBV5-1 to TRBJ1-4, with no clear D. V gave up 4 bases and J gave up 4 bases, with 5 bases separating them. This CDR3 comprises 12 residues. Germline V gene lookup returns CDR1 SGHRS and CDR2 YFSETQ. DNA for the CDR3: TGCGCCAGCAGCGGAGTTAATGAAAAACTGTTTTTT. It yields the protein CASSGVNEKLFF.

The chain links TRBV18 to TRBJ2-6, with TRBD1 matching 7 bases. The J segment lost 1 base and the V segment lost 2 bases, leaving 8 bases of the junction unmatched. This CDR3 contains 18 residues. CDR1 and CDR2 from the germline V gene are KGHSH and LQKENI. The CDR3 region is CASSPSRDSYSGANVLTF. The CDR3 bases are TGTGCCAGCTCACCATCCCGGGACAGTTATTCTGGGGCCAACGTCCTGACTTTC.

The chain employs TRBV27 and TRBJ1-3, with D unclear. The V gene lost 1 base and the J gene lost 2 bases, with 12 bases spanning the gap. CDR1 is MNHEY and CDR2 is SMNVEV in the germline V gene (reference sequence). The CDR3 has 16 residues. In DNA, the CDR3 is TGTGCCAGCAGTTTATTTCCCCCTGGCACTGGAAACACCATATATTTT. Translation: CASSLFPPGTGNTIYF.

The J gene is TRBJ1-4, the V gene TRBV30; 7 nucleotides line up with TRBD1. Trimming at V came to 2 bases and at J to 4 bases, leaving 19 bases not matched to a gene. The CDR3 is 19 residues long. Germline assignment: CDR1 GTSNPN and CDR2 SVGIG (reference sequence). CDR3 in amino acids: CAWSFWGQKPNLGNEKLFF. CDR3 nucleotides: TGTGCCTGGAGTTTCTGGGGACAGAAACCAAACCTCGGTAATGAAAAACTGTTTTTT.

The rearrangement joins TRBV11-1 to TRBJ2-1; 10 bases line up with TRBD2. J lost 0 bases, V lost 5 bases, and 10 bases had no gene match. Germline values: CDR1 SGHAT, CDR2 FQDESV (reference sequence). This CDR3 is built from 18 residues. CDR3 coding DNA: TGTGCCAGCAGCCGAGAGCGGGGGGGCTTGAGCTCCTACAATGAGCAGTTCTTC. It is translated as CASSRERGGLSSYNEQFF. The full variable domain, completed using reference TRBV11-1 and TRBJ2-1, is EAEVAQSPRYKITEKSQAVAFWCDPISGHATLYWYRQILGQGPELLVQFQDESVVDDSQLPKDRFSAERLKGVDSTLKIQPAELGDSAMYLCASSRERGGLSSYNEQFFGPGTRLTVL.

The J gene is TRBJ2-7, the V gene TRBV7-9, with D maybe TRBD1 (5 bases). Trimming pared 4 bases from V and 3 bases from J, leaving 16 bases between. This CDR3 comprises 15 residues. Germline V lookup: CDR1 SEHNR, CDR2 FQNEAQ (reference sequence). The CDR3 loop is CASSYDTKGDYEQYF. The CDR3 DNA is TGTGCCAGCAGCTACGATACAAAAGGGGACTACGAGCAGTACTTC.

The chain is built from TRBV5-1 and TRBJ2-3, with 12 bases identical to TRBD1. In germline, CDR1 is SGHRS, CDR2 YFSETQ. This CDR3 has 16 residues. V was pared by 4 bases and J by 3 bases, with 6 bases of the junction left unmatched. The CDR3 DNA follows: TGCGCCAGCAGCGCGGGACAGGGGGCAAGGACAGATACGCAGTATTTT. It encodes CASSAGQGARTDTQYF.

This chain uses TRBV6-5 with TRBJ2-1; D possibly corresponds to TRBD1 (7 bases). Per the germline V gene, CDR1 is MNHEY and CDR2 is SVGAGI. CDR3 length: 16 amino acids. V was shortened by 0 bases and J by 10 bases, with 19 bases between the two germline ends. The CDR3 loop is CASSYSRGQFRGEQFF. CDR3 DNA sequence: TGTGCCAGCAGTTACTCGAGGGGACAGTTCCGGGGGGAGCAGTTCTTC.

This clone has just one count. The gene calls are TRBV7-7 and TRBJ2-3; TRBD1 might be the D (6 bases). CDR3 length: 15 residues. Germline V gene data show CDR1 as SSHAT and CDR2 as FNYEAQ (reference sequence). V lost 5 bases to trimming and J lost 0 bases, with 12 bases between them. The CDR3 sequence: CASSQIDRSTDTQYF. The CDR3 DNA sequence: TGTGCCAGCAGCCAAATAGACAGGAGCACAGATACGCAGTATTTT.

The DNA for the CDR3 is TGTGCCAGCAGTTACAACAGGCGGACGAACACCGGGGAGCTGTTTTTT. Translation gives CASSYNRRTNTGELFF. The chain couples TRBV6-6 to TRBJ2-2; the D gene is possibly TRBD1 (5 bases). From germline, CDR1 is MNHNY and CDR2 SVGAGI (reference sequence). The V gene lost 2 bases and the J gene lost 0 bases, with 10 bases spanning the gap. CDR3 size: 16 residues.

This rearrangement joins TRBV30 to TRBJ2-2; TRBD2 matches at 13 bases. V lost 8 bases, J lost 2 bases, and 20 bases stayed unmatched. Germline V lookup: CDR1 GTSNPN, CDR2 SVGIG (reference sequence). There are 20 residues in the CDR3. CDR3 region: CASGVVLAGGRSKNTGELFF. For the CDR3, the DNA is TGTGCCAGTGGGGTGGTACTAGCGGGGGGGAGATCTAAAAACACCGGGGAGCTGTTTTTT.

CDR3 DNA: TGTGCCAGCAGCACTCATTGGACCATTCCCCTCGGGAGAATGAACACTGAAGCTTTCTTT. It yields the protein CASSTHWTIPLGRMNTEAFF. J is TRBJ1-1 and V is TRBV9, with unresolved D. Trimming pared 4 bases from V and 0 bases from J, leaving 28 bases between. Germline loops: CDR1 SGDLS, CDR2 YYNGEE. The CDR3 has 20 residues.

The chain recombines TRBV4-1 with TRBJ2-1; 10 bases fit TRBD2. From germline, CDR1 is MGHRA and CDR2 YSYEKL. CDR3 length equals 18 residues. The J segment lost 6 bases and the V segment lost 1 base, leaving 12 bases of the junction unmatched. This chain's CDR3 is CASSQVADRGTSVNEQFF. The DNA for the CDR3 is TGCGCCAGCAGCCAAGTTGCTGACCGCGGGACTAGCGTCAATGAGCAGTTCTTC.

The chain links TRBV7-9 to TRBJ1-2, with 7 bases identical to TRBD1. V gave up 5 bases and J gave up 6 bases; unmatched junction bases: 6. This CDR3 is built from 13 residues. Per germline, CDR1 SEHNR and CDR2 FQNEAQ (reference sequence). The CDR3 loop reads CASSPDRRDGYTF. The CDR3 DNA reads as TGTGCCAGCAGCCCGGACAGGCGGGATGGCTACACCTTC.

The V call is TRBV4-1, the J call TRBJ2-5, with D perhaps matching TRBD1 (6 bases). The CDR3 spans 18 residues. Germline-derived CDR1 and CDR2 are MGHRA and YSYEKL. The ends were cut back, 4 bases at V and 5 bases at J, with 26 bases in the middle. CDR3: CASSPSEKTGQRKETQYF. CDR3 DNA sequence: TGCGCCAGCAGCCCAAGTGAGAAGACAGGTCAAAGGAAGGAGACCCAGTACTTC.

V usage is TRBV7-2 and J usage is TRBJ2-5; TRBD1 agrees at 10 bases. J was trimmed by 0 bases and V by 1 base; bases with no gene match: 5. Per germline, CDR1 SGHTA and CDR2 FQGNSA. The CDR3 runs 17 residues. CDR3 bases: TGTGCCAGCAGCTTAGGTAACGGGACAGGGGACCAAGAGACCCAGTACTTC. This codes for CASSLGNGTGDQETQYF. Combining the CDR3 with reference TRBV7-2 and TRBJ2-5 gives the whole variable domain GAGVSQSPSNKVTEKGKDVELRCDPISGHTALYWYRQSLGQGLEFLIYFQGNSAPDKSGLPSDRFSAERTGGSVSTLTIQRTQQEDSAVYLCASSLGNGTGDQETQYFGPGTRLLVL.

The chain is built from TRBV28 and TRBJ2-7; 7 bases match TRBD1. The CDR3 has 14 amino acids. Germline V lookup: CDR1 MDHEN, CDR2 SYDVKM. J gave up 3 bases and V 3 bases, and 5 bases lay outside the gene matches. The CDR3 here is CASSFNRQGYEQYF. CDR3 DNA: TGTGCCAGCAGTTTTAACAGACAGGGCTACGAGCAGTACTTC. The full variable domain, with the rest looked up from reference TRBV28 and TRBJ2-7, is DVKVTQSSRYLVKRTGEKVFLECVQDMDHENMFWYRQDPGLGLRLIYFSYDVKMKEKGDIPEGYSVSREKKERFSLILESASTNQTSMYLCASSFNRQGYEQYFGPGTRLTVT.

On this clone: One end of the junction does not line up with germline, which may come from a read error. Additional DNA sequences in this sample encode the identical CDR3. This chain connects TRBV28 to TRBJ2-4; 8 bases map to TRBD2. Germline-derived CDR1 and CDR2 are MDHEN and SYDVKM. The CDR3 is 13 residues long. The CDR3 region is CASSFPRGDIQYF. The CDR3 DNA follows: TGTGCTAGCAGTTTCCCGCGGGGGGACATTCAGTACTTC. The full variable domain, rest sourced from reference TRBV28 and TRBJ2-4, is DVKVTQSSRYLVKRTGEKVFLECVQDMDHENMFWYRQDPGLGLRLIYFSYDVKMKEKGDIPEGYSVSREKKERFSLILESASTNQTSMYLCASSFPRGDIQYFGAGTRLSVL.

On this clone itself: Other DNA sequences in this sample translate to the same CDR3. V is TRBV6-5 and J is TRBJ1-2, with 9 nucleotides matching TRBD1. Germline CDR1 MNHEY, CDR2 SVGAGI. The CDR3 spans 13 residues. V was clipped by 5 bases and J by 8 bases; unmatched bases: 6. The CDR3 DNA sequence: TGTGCCAGCAGTAGGGACAGGGTGGAGGGCTACACCTTC. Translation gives CASSRDRVEGYTF.